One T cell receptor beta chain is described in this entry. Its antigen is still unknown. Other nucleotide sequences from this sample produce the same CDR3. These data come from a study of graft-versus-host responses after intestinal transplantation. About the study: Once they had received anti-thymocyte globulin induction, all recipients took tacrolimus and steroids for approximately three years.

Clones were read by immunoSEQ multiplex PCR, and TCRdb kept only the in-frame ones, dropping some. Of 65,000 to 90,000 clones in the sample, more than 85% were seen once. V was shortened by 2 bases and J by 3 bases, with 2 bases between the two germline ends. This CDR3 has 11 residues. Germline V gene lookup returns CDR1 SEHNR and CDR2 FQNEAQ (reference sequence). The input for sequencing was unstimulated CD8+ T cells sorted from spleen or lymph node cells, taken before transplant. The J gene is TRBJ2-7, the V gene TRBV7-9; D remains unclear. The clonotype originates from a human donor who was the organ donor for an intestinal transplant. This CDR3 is CASSLNYEQYF. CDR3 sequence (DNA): TGTGCCAGCAGCTTAAACTACGAGCAGTACTTC. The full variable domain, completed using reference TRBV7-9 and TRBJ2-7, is DTGVSQNPRHKITKRGQNVTFRCDPISEHNRLYWYRQTLGQGPEFLTYFQNEAQLEKSRLLSDRFSAERPKGSFSTLEIQRTEQGDSAMYLCASSLNYEQYFGPGTRLTVT.